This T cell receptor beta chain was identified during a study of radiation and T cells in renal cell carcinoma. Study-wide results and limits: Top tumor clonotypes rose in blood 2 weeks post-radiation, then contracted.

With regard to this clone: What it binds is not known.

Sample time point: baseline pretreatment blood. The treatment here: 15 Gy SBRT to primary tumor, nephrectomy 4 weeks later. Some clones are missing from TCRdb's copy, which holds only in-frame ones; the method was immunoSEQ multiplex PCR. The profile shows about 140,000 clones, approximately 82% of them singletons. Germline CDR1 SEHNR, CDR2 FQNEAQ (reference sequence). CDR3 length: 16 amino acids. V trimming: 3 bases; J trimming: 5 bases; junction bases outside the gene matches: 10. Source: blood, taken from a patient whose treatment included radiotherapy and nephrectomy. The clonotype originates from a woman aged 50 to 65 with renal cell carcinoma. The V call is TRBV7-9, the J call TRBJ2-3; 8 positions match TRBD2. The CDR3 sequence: CASSFRREVVVDTQYF. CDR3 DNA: TGTGCCAGCAGCTTCAGGCGGGAGGTTGTTGTAGATACGCAGTATTTT.